Listed below are T cell receptor beta chains from one sample, sequenced in a study of cytomegalovirus exposure and HLA in healthy donors. Using immunoSEQ multiplex PCR, the repertoire was profiled, and TCRdb retains in-frame clones only, with some absent. This table has around 80,000 clones, 60% to 85% appearing once. The sample taken for sequencing was PBMCs. The receptors derive from a man between 40 and 49 years old in good health and CMV-seronegative. Each CDR3 is given with its conserved first and last residue. The order of the fields is V gene, clone size, D gene, J gene, CDR3 DNA, CDR3 protein. The D gene is left open where the match is weak. Rows may omit the clone size; those that give it use once, few, many or a size class.

TRBV28	NA	NA	TRBJ2-6	TGTGCCAGCAGCTCTATTGACCCTTGGGGGCCGAGCTCTGGGGCCAACGGCCTGACTTTC	CASSSIDPWGPSSGANGLTF
TRBV2	NA	NA	TRBJ2-2	TGTGCCAGCAGCACACAGGGCGCCGGGGAGCTGTTTTTT	CASSTQGAGELFF
TRBV6-6	NA	TRBD2	TRBJ2-2	TGTGCCAGCAGTTCAAGCGGGAGTATTTCCGGGGAGCTGTTTTTT	CASSSSGSISGELFF
TRBV27	NA	TRBD1	TRBJ1-5	TGTGCCAGCAGGGCCGGGACAGGGTCTAATCAGCCCCAGCATTTT	CASRAGTGSNQPQHF
TRBV19	NA	TRBD2	TRBJ2-7	TGTGCCTCATCCCCCGGCGGGGGGGTGATCTACGAGCAGTACTTC	CASSPGGGVIYEQYF
TRBV7-9	NA	TRBD1	TRBJ1-4	TGTGCCAGCAGCTTAGGGGACAGGGGAAATGAAAAACTGTTTTTT	CASSLGDRGNEKLFF
TRBV19	NA	TRBD1	TRBJ1-5	TGTGCCAGTAGTATCCCGGGACAGGTACCTTATCAGCCCCAGCATTTT	CASSIPGQVPYQPQHF
TRBV11-2	NA	NA	TRBJ2-2	TGTGCCAGCAGCTCTCTACTCGACACCGGGGAGCTGTTTTTT	CASSSLLDTGELFF
TRBV10-3	NA	TRBD2	TRBJ2-7	TGTGCCATCGGGTCGCGGGAGAACCCCTACGAGCAGTACTTC	CAIGSRENPYEQYF
TRBV9	NA	TRBD1	TRBJ1-4	TGTGCCAGCAGCGCTGGGGACAGATCTAATGAAAAACTGTTTTTT	CASSAGDRSNEKLFF
TRBV28	few	TRBD1	TRBJ2-6	TGTGCCAGCAGTGGACAGGGGTCATCTAGCTCTGGGGCCAACGTCCTGACTTTC	CASSGQGSSSSGANVLTF
TRBV7-9	NA	TRBD1	TRBJ2-3	TGTGCCAAAAGACAGGGGCCCTATGATACGCAGTATTTT	CAKRQGPYDTQYF
TRBV7-3	NA	TRBD1	TRBJ2-7	TGTGCCAGCAGCCCCGGGACAGGGGCCTCCTACGAGCAGTACTTC	CASSPGTGASYEQYF
TRBV19	NA	NA	TRBJ2-2	TGTGCCAGCCGACAAAGCCCTAACACCGGGGAGCTGTTTTTT	CASRQSPNTGELFF
TRBV7-9	NA	TRBD2	TRBJ2-5	TGTGCCAGCAGCTTGCGACTAGCGGGAGGTCCAGAGACCCAGTACTTC	CASSLRLAGGPETQYF
TRBV5-4	NA	TRBD2	TRBJ2-3	TGTGCCAGCAGCTCGGGACTAGCGGGAGGAACAGATACGCAGTATTTT	CASSSGLAGGTDTQYF
TRBV30	once	NA	TRBJ1-1	TGTGCCTGGAGGAGGAAGGGGTTATTGAACACTGAAGCTTTCTTT	CAWRRKGLLNTEAFF
TRBV7-9	once	TRBD1	TRBJ2-1	TGTTCCAGCAAAACCGGGACAGGGAGCAATGAGCAGTTCTTC	CSSKTGTGSNEQFF
TRBV30	NA	NA	TRBJ1-4	TGTGCCTGGAGTGGGTGGGACGGGAGTAATGAAAAACTGTTTTTT	CAWSGWDGSNEKLFF
TRBV28	NA	NA	TRBJ1-2	TGTGCCAGCAGTTCGAACTACGGCTACACCTTC	CASSSNYGYTF
TRBV29-1	few	TRBD1	TRBJ2-7	TGCAGCGCCATGACAGGGCCCTCCGTCGAGCAGTACTTC	CSAMTGPSVEQYF
TRBV7-9	NA	NA	TRBJ2-3	TGTGCCAGCAGCTTAGGGAGAGAGGTATCTAGCACAGATACGCAGTATTTT	CASSLGREVSSTDTQYF
TRBV6-6	NA	NA	TRBJ2-1	TGTGCCAGCATCCTTGCACCCGGCAATGAGCAGTTCTTC	CASILAPGNEQFF
TRBV7-3	NA	NA	TRBJ2-2	TGTGCCAGCAGCCCCATCGGTGGGGAGCTGTTTTTT	CASSPIGGELFF
TRBV6-1	NA	NA	TRBJ2-7	TGTGCCAGCAGTGAAAATTTCCTAGGCTATTACGAGCAGTACTTC	CASSENFLGYYEQYF
TRBV7-2	NA	NA	TRBJ2-7	TGTGCCAGCAGCTTAGGCGCGGGTGGGTCCTACGAGCAGTACTTC	CASSLGAGGSYEQYF
TRBV19	NA	TRBD1	TRBJ2-7	TGTGCCAGTAGTTATGGACAGGGCCTACCCTACGAGCAGTACTTC	CASSYGQGLPYEQYF
TRBV25-1	NA	NA	TRBJ2-7	TGTGCCAGCAGTATGACTGGATACGAGCAGTACTTC	CASSMTGYEQYF
TRBV28	once	TRBD2	TRBJ2-7	TGTGCCAGCAGTACCTCACTAGCGGGAGCCTACTACGAGCAGTACTTC	CASSTSLAGAYYEQYF
TRBV7-9	few	NA	TRBJ2-2	TGTTCCAGCAGCTTAGGGGCCCGAGGGACCGGGGAGCTGTTTTTT	CSSSLGARGTGELFF
TRBV9	NA	TRBD2	TRBJ2-1	TGTGCCAGCAGCGTAGGACTAGCGGGAGCCCGAACCAATTACAATGAGCAGTTCTTC	CASSVGLAGARTNYNEQFF
TRBV27	NA	NA	TRBJ2-7	TGTGCCAGCAGAGGATGGGACACCACCTACGAGCAGTACTTC	CASRGWDTTYEQYF
TRBV19	few	NA	TRBJ1-5	TGTGCCAGTAGTATTTATTCCGAGGGTTATCAGCCCCAGCATTTT	CASSIYSEGYQPQHF
TRBV29-1	NA	TRBD2	TRBJ2-7	TGCAGCGTTGTGTATCTAGCGGGAGGCTACGAGCAGTACTTC	CSVVYLAGGYEQYF
TRBV4-1	NA	NA	TRBJ1-5	TGCGCCAGCAGCCCAGTCGGGATCTCAAGGGATCAGCCCCAGCATTTT	CASSPVGISRDQPQHF
TRBV7-2	few	NA	TRBJ1-2	TGTGCCAGCAGCTTAGCTATTGGGGCGGCCTTC	CASSLAIGAAF
TRBV28	NA	NA	TRBJ2-2	TGTGCCAGCAGTTTATCTGGGCTTAACACCGGGGAGCTGTTTTTT	CASSLSGLNTGELFF